Only one count was recorded for the clone carrying this TCR beta chain. As yet, its antigen is unknown. The data belong to a study of long-term antiretroviral therapy in people with HIV. Notes on the study in general: Clones that had undergone expansion before ART prevailed in the repertoire throughout all time points.

At survey level, the immunoSEQ assay was run in its v3.0 version. TCRdb keeps only in-frame clones here, not all; method: immunoSEQ multiplex PCR. The table includes 45,000 or so clones, approximately 94% detected once. The starting material was unsorted PBMCs, obtained almost 9.5 years after starting antiretroviral therapy. The receptor was isolated from a man aged 30 to 39 with HIV.

The CDR3 loop is CASSEQGQETQYF. The CDR3 DNA reads TGTGCCAGCAGTGAACAGGGCCAAGAGACCCAGTACTTC. The V and J genes are TRBV2 and TRBJ2-5; maybe TRBD1 (5 bases). With 2 bases removed from V and 1 base from J, the gap between germline ends came to 5 bases. The CDR3 spans 13 residues. The V gene's germline CDR1 is SNHLY and CDR2 FYNNEI.